This T cell receptor (beta chain) comes out of a study of T cell repertoires in cytomegalovirus infection. Study details: Well-studied HLA-B-restricted CMV epitopes were used in the study alongside recently identified HLA-C-restricted ones. From public TCR beta signatures came an indication of both CMV infection and matching HLA type. Study conclusions and caveats: CMV-specific HLA-C-restricted TCR beta clonotypes dominated the ex vivo response.

A single record per CDR3 protein comes from TCRdb applying MiXCR to the reads. The repertoire holds about 120,000 distinct CDR3 sequences, over 30% seen once, with roughly two fifths in the top ten. Only a few counts were recorded for this clonotype. What it binds is not known. Germline values: CDR1 SGHTA, CDR2 FQGNSA. This CDR3 has 14 residues. V lost 0 bases and J 3 bases, leaving 8 bases between the germline ends. J is TRBJ2-5 and V is TRBV7-2; D gene uncertain. The sequence derives from a human donor in good health (CMV status not recorded). Some clones in this sample may be carry-over from other donors' samples. Specimen: CD8+ T cells from cultured PBMCs, collected from culture after CMV antigen stimulation. The CDR3 spells CASSLAMAEETQYF. CDR3 sequence (DNA): TGTGCCAGCAGCTTAGCTATGGCGGAAGAGACCCAGTACTTC.